A selection of T cell receptor beta chains follows, all from one sample in a study of T-cell reconstitution after alpha-beta-depleted transplantation in children. TCRdb re-called the PCR reads with MiXCR, one entry per CDR3 protein. The sample yields about 400,000 distinct CDR3 sequences, around 20% seen once. The starting material was PBMCs from the stem cell graft donor, obtained from the stem cell graft. All receptors derive from a human donor who donated a stem cell graft to a child with acute myeloid leukemia. Each CDR3 is given with its conserved first and last residue. Clone sizes are given selectively: once, few, many, or a class where the clone is expanded.

TRBJ2-3 | TRBV7-8 | - | CASSSWTSGMDTQYF
TRBJ1-2 | TRBV3-1 | few | CASSQGLNYGYTF
TRBJ2-7 | TRBV7-6 | - | CASSLGSRTSQSYEQYF
TRBJ2-7 | TRBV13 | few | CASSLEPYGYEQYF
TRBJ2-7 | TRBV7-6 | few | CASSNGATYEQYF
TRBJ2-7 | TRBV7-8 | - | CASSLGLAGLGEQYF
TRBJ2-2 | TRBV4-1 | - | CASSQGVGTVELFF
TRBJ1-1 | TRBV12-3/TRBV12-4 | - | CASSLEGIYTEAFF
TRBJ2-1 | TRBV12-3/TRBV12-4 | many | CASSSRRRGRGGNEQFF
TRBJ2-2 | TRBV7-8 | few | CASSLDASDGELFF
TRBJ2-7 | TRBV7-2 | - | CASSFRDGSYEQYF
TRBJ2-7 | TRBV6-5 | - | CASSTSRTSRSYEQYF
TRBJ2-1 | TRBV28 | few | CAGSGRTSYNEQFF
TRBJ2-7 | TRBV5-1 | few | CASSLAPTNNEQYF
TRBJ2-7 | TRBV7-2 | - | CASTILAGGRYEKYF
TRBJ1-5 | TRBV18 | - | CASSPQNNQPQHF
TRBJ2-1 | TRBV7-2 | many | CASSLGGTSGNNEQFF
TRBJ2-7 | TRBV15 | few | CATSRAPGGSDEQYF
TRBJ1-2 | TRBV9 | many | CASSSGYGYTF
TRBJ2-1 | TRBV12-3/TRBV12-4 | - | CASRESLAGNEQFF
TRBJ2-7 | TRBV3-1 | - | CASSQPGTAYEQYF
TRBJ2-1 | TRBV6-1 | - | CASSEVNSPPYNEQFF
TRBJ2-4 | TRBV20-1 | many | CSARQGAKNIQYF
TRBJ1-4 | TRBV12-3/TRBV12-4 | - | CASSFHGEKLFF
TRBJ1-4 | TRBV27 | few | CASSLGRTNEKLFF
TRBJ2-3 | TRBV29-1 | many | CSGTITAESTDTQYF
TRBJ2-7 | TRBV6-5 | many | CRRGEQYF
TRBJ2-7 | TRBV29-1 | many | CSVEDQLAGVLEQYF
TRBJ2-1 | TRBV4-2 | many | CASSQIAVFVHEQFF